This TCR beta chain was recorded in a study of regulatory T cells in long-lasting Graves disease. Specified time point: newly diagnosed GD, antithyroid drugs for less than 3 months. The TCR library used RNA extracted from PBMCs. With regard to this clonotype: A far larger clone is one nucleotide away, so this likely arose from a read error.

Investigators prepared the TCR beta libraries by applying iRepertoire HTBI primers and Arm-PCR of CDR3 regions. A single record per CDR3 protein comes from TCRdb applying MiXCR to the multiplex PCR reads. The table lists roughly 420,000 distinct CDR3 sequences, about a sixth of them singletons. The CDR3 is made up of 16 amino acids. Germline V gives CDR1 MDHEN, CDR2 SYDVKM. In addition, the sample was reused for a study of T cells in Graves' hyperthyroidism and ophthalmopathy. As that study records: Patients having uncontrolled infection, another autoimmune disease, pregnancy or lactation were not included.

This sequence originates from a woman aged 25 to 39 with Graves disease. The V and J genes are TRBV28 and TRBJ2-1; D could derive from TRBD1 or TRBD2 (6 bases each). The better agreement between TRBJ2-5 and the DNA end casts doubt on the J call. Specimen: peripheral blood mononuclear cells (PBMCs), collected at new diagnosis, from a patient treated with antithyroid drugs. This chain's CDR3 is CASQPGAGPTQETQYF. CDR3 DNA: TGTGCCAGCCAACCGGGGGCAGGGCCGACCCAAGAGACCCAGTACTTC.